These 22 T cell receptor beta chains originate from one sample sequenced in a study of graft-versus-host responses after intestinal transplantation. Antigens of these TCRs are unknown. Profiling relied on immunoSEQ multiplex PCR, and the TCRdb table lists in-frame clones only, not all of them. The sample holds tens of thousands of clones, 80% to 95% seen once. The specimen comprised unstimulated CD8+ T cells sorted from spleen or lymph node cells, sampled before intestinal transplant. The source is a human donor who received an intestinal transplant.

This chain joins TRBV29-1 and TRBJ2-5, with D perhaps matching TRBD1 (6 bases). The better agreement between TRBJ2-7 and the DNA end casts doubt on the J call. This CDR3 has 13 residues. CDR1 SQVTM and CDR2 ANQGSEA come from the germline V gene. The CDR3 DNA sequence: TGCAGCATCAAAACAGGGAGCTCCTACGAGCAGTACTTC. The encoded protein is CSIKTGSSYEQYF.

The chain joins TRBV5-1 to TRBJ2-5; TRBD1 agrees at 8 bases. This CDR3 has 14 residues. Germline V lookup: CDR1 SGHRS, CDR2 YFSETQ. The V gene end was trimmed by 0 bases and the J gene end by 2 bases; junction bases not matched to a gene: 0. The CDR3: CASSLGTGQETQYF. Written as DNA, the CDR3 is TGCGCCAGCAGCTTGGGGACAGGGCAAGAGACCCAGTACTTC.

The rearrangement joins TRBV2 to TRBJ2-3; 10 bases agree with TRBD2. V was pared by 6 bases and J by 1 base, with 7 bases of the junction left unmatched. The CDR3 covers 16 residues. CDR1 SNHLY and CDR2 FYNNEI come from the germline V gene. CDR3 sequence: CASRRPSGGGTDTQYF. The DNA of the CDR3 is TGTGCCAGCAGAAGGCCTAGCGGGGGTGGCACAGATACGCAGTATTTT. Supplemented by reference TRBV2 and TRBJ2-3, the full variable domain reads EPEVTQTPSHQVTQMGQEVILRCVPISNHLYFYWYRQILGQKVEFLVSFYNNEISEKSEIFDDQFSVERPDGSNFTLKIRSTKLEDSAMYFCASRRPSGGGTDTQYFGPGTRLTVL.

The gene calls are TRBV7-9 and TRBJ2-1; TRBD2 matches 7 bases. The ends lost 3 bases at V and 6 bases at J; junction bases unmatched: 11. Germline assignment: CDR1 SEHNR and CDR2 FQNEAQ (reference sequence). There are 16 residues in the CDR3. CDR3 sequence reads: CASSFIPAGSLNEQFF. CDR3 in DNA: TGTGCCAGCAGCTTTATCCCAGCGGGATCGCTCAATGAGCAGTTCTTC.

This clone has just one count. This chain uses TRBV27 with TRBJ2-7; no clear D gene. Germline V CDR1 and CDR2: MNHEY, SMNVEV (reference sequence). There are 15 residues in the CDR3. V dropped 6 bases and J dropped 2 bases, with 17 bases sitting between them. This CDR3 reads CASSLSDGRAYEQYF. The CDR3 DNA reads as TGTGCCAGCAGCCTAAGCGATGGCAGAGCCTACGAGCAGTACTTC.

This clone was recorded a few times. The CDR3 protein is CASSHSYNEQFF. In DNA, the CDR3 is TGTGCCAGCAGCCACTCCTACAATGAGCAGTTCTTC. The chain is built from TRBV5-5 and TRBJ2-1, with D uncertain. V lost 4 bases to trimming and J lost 0 bases, with 2 bases between them. In germline, CDR1 is SGHKS, CDR2 YYEKEE (reference sequence). This CDR3 region has 12 residues.

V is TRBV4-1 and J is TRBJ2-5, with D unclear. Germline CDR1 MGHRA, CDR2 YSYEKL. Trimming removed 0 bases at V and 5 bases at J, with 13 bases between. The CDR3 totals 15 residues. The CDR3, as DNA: TGCGCCAGCAGCCAAGAGCCCGATCGGTGGGAGACCCAGTACTTC. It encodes CASSQEPDRWETQYF.

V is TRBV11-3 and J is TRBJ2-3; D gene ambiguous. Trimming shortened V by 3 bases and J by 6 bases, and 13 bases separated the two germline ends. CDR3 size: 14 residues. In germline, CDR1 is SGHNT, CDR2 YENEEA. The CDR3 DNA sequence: TGTGCCAGCAGCTTGACTGAGCCTCCCGATACGCAGTATTTT. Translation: CASSLTEPPDTQYF.

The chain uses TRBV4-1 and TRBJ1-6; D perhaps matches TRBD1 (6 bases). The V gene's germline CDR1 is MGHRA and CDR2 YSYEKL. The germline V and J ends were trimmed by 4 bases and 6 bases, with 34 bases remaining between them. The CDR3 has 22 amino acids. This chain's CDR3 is CASSLRPLFGGMADRPNSPLHF. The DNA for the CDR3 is TGCGCCAGCAGCCTTCGCCCCTTGTTTGGGGGTATGGCGGACAGACCTAATTCACCCCTCCACTTT.

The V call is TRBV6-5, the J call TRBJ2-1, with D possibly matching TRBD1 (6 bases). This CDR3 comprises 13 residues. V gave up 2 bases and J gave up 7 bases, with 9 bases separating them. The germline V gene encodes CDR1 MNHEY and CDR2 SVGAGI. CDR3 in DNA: TGTGCCAGCAGTTACCTCGGGACAAATGAGCAGTTCTTC. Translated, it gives CASSYLGTNEQFF.

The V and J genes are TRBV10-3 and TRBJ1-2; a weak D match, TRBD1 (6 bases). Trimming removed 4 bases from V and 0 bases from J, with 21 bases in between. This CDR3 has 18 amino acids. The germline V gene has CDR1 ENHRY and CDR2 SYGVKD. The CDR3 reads CAISVYRVQVGANYGYTF. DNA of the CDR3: TGTGCCATCAGTGTGTACAGGGTGCAGGTCGGAGCTAACTATGGCTACACCTTC.

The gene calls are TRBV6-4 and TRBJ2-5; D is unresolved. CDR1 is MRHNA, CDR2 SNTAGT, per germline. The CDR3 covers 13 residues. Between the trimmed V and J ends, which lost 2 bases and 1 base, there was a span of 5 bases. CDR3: CASSDTVQETQYF. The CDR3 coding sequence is TGTGCCAGCAGTGACACGGTCCAAGAGACCCAGTACTTC.

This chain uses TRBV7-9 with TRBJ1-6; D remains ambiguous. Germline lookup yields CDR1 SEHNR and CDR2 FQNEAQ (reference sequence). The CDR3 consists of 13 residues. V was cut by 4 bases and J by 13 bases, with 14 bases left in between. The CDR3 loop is CASSSAGLGPLHF. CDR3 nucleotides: TGTGCCAGCAGCTCCGCCGGCCTCGGGCCCCTCCACTTT.

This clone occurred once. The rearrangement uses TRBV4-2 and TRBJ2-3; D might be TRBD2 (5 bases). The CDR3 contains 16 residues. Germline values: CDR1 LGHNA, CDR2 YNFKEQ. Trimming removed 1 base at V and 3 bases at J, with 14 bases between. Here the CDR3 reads CASSQARIRGTDTQYF. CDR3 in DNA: TGTGCCAGCAGCCAAGCCCGAATTCGGGGAACAGATACGCAGTATTTT.

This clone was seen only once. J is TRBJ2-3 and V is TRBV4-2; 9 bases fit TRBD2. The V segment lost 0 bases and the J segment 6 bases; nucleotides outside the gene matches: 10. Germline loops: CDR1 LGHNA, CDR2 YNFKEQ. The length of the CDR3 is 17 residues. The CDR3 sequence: CASSQDGGLAGTDTQYF. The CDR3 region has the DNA TGTGCCAGCAGCCAAGATGGGGGGCTAGCGGGAACGGATACGCAGTATTTT.

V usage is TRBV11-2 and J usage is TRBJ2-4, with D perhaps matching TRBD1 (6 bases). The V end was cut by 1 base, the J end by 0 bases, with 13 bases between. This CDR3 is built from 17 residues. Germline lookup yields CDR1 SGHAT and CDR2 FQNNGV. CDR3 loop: CASSLATGTLAKNIQYF. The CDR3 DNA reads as TGTGCCAGCAGCTTAGCGACAGGAACCTTAGCCAAAAACATTCAGTACTTC. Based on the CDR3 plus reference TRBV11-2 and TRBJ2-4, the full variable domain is EAGVAQSPRYKIIEKRQSVAFWCNPISGHATLYWYQQILGQGPKLLIQFQNNGVVDDSQLPKDRFSAERLKGVDSTLKIQPAKLEDSAVYLCASSLATGTLAKNIQYFGAGTRLSVL.

CDR3 DNA sequence: TGTGCCTGGAGTTTGACTGGGACAGTGGCCTTTCATAGCTCCTACGAGCAGTACTTC. Translating it yields CAWSLTGTVAFHSSYEQYF. The J gene is TRBJ2-7, the V gene TRBV30; the match to TRBD1 covers 7 bases. CDR1 and CDR2 from the germline V gene are GTSNPN and SVGIG (reference sequence). V shed 2 bases and J 0 bases; nucleotides not matched to a gene: 19. The CDR3 consists of 19 residues.

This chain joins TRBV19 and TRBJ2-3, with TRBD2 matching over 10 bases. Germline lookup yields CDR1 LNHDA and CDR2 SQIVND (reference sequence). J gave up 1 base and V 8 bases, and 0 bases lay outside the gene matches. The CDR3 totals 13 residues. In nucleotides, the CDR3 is TGTGCCAGTGGACTAGCGGGCACAGATACGCAGTATTTT. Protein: CASGLAGTDTQYF.

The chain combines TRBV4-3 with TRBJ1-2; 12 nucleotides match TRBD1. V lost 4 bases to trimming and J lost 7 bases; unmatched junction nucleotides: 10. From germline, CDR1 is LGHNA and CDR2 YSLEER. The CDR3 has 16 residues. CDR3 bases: TGCGCCAGCAGCCGGGGCGCGGGACAGGGGGCTACTGGCTACACCTTC. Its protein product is CASSRGAGQGATGYTF.

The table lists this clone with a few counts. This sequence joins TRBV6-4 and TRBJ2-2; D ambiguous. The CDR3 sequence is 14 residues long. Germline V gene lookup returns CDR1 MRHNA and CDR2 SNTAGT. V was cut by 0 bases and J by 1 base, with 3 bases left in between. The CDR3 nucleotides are TGTGCCAGCAGTGACTCCGGGAACACCGGGGAGCTGTTTTTT. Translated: CASSDSGNTGELFF.

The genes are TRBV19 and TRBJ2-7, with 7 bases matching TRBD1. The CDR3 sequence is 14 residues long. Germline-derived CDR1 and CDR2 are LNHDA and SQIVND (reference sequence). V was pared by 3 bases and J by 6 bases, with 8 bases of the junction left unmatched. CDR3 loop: CASSIGIRGSEQYF. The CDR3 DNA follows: TGTGCCAGTAGTATTGGGATCAGGGGGTCCGAGCAGTACTTC.

The CDR3 region is CASSSVSGRTYEQYF. Written as DNA, the CDR3 is TGTGCCAGCAGCTCGGTGAGCGGGAGGACCTACGAGCAGTACTTC. The chain is built from TRBV11-2 and TRBJ2-7, with 9 nucleotides matching TRBD2. Losses at the gene ends were 4 bases for V and 2 bases for J; bases not matched to a gene: 6. Germline CDR1 is SGHAT and CDR2 is FQNNGV. CDR3 length: 15 residues. The entire variable domain, with the rest obtained from reference TRBV11-2 and TRBJ2-7, is as follows: EAGVAQSPRYKIIEKRQSVAFWCNPISGHATLYWYQQILGQGPKLLIQFQNNGVVDDSQLPKDRFSAERLKGVDSTLKIQPAKLEDSAVYLCASSSVSGRTYEQYFGPGTRLTVT.